The T cell receptor beta chain under discussion was sequenced for a study of cytomegalovirus exposure and HLA in healthy donors. Looking at the study overall: Among over 350 genotyped donors, around 80% fell in the Caucasian-associated ancestry cluster. Study results and caveats: Prior analysis indicated that the majority of TCR beta V segments exhibited productivity approximately 87% or approximately 30% of the time.

The donors, nominally healthy at sampling, likely had unrecorded immune exposures. This PCR relied on a set of 60 Vbeta primers and 13 Jbeta primers. Sequencing used immunoSEQ multiplex PCR; TCRdb keeps in-frame clones, though not all of them. The sample carries around 150,000 clones, 72% recorded once. On this clone: Its antigen is currently unknown.

Germline assignment: CDR1 LNHNV and CDR2 YYDKDF (reference sequence). Trimming removed 3 bases at V and 5 bases at J, with 16 bases between. The CDR3 runs to 15 residues. Input material: PBMCs. The chain recombines TRBV15 with TRBJ1-1; D is unclear. This TCR derives from a man aged 45 to 65 in good health and CMV-seropositive. The CDR3 DNA is TGTGCCACCAGCAGGGAGGGTGGGAGATGGACTGAAGCTTTCTTT. Translating it yields CATSREGGRWTEAFF.